Presented here are 2 T cell receptor beta chains from one specimen sequenced in a study of cytomegalovirus exposure and HLA in healthy donors. Use of 60 Vbeta and 13 Jbeta primers characterized the PCR. The repertoire was sequenced with immunoSEQ multiplex PCR; TCRdb's copy has only in-frame clones and lacks some. The sample consists of 200,000 or so clones, roughly four fifths of them appearing once. The sample taken for sequencing was PBMCs. Every receptor here comes from a woman aged 50 to 60 in good health and CMV-seropositive.

The chain employs TRBV30 and TRBJ1-2; TRBD1 matches at 12 bases. The germline gives CDR1 GTSNPN, CDR2 SVGIG (reference sequence). The CDR3 is 13 amino acids. With V trimmed by 2 bases and J by 7 bases, 2 bases remained unmatched. For the CDR3, the DNA is TGTGCCTGGAGTCCGGGACAGGGGGCTGGCTACACCTTC. Translating it yields CAWSPGQGAGYTF.

The chain joins TRBV28 to TRBJ2-1; 13 bases map to TRBD2. Losses at the gene ends were 3 bases for V and 3 bases for J; bases not matched to a gene: 11. The CDR3 runs 19 residues. Per the germline V gene, CDR1 is MDHEN and CDR2 is SYDVKM. The CDR3 coding sequence is TGTGCCAGCAGTTTTGGACTAGCGGGAGAGAGTACCTACTACAATGAGCAGTTCTTC. This translates into CASSFGLAGESTYYNEQFF. The whole variable domain, remainder taken from reference TRBV28 and TRBJ2-1, is DVKVTQSSRYLVKRTGEKVFLECVQDMDHENMFWYRQDPGLGLRLIYFSYDVKMKEKGDIPEGYSVSREKKERFSLILESASTNQTSMYLCASSFGLAGESTYYNEQFFGPGTRLTVL.